One and the same sample provided the 30 T cell receptor beta chains below, sequenced in a study of blood T cell repertoires in COVID-19. Data came from immunoSEQ multiplex PCR; TCRdb stores just in-frame clones and leaves some out. The repertoire has about 56,000 clones, 89% of them found once; the top ten carry 43%. Sequencing input: peripheral blood. The receptors shown here come from an older woman with COVID-19, enrolled during active disease.

This clone was counted once. The V gene is TRBV7-2, the J gene TRBJ2-1; TRBD2 aligns across 8 bases. Germline assignment: CDR1 SGHTA and CDR2 FQGNSA. J was trimmed by 7 bases and V by 2 bases; bases with no gene match: 13. CDR3 length: 17 residues. The CDR3 DNA reads as TGTGCCAGCAGCTTATGGGGAGCGGGAGCTGGAGGTAATGAGCAGTTCTTC. Amino acid sequence: CASSLWGAGAGGNEQFF.

V and J are TRBV6-6 and TRBJ1-1; the D gene is possibly TRBD1 (5 bases). Germline V gene sequence: CDR1 MNHNY, CDR2 SVGAGI (reference sequence). The length of the CDR3 is 14 residues. V lost 7 bases to trimming and J lost 4 bases, with 16 bases between them. The CDR3: CASTMPGGGTEAFF. The CDR3 region has the DNA TGTGCCAGCACCATGCCGGGGGGTGGCACTGAAGCTTTCTTT.

The J gene is TRBJ1-4, the V gene TRBV7-2; 8 nucleotides align to TRBD1. After removal of 5 bases from V and 2 bases from J, the junction contained 1 base not matched to a gene. The CDR3 extends over 14 amino acids. CDR1 is SGHTA and CDR2 is FQGNSA in the germline V gene. The DNA of the CDR3 is TGTGCCAGCAGCCACAGGGGGACTAATGAAAAACTGTTTTTT. Its translation: CASSHRGTNEKLFF.

This clone occurred a few times. This chain links TRBV4-3 with TRBJ2-1, with 7 bases lining up with TRBD2. The CDR3 contains 15 residues. Germline V gene lookup returns CDR1 LGHNA and CDR2 YSLEER. Losses at the gene ends were 1 base for V and 5 bases for J; bases not matched to a gene: 5. CDR3 in DNA: TGCGCCAGCAGCCAAGTAAAGGGACTAAACAATGAGCAGTTCTTC. This gives the protein CASSQVKGLNNEQFF.

J is TRBJ1-1 and V is TRBV7-9; perhaps TRBD1 as D (5 bases). Trimming took off 8 bases at V and 4 bases at J, with 17 bases between the two ends. The germline gives CDR1 SEHNR, CDR2 FQNEAQ (reference sequence). The CDR3 is made up of 14 amino acids. The chain's CDR3 is CASGGGGMSTEAFF. The CDR3 DNA sequence: TGTGCCAGCGGGGGAGGCGGGATGAGCACTGAAGCTTTCTTT.

This clone appeared a single time. V gene TRBV11-2 combines with J gene TRBJ2-7; 11 bases fit TRBD1. The CDR3 length is 14 residues. The J segment lost 2 bases and the V segment lost 5 bases, leaving 2 bases of the junction unmatched. The V gene's germline CDR1 is SGHAT and CDR2 FQNNGV. In DNA form, the CDR3 reads TGTGCCAGCAGCCGGGACAGGGGGACCTACGAGCAGTACTTC. Amino acid sequence: CASSRDRGTYEQYF.

This chain links TRBV6-4 with TRBJ1-1; 7 bases map to TRBD1. The CDR3 loop spans 16 amino acids. V gave up 6 bases and J gave up 4 bases; unmatched junction bases: 14. The germline V gene has CDR1 MRHNA and CDR2 SNTAGT. CDR3 DNA sequence: TGTGCCAGCAGAAGGAGAACAGGGGATGCGAGCACTGAAGCTTTCTTT. This sequence encodes CASRRRTGDASTEAFF.

The rearrangement uses TRBV5-4 and TRBJ1-1; D is possibly TRBD1 (5 bases). This CDR3 is built from 15 residues. V was clipped by 4 bases and J by 1 base, with 14 bases between them. The germline V gene encodes CDR1 SGHNT and CDR2 YYREEE (reference sequence). This CDR3 reads CASSGWGRGNTEAFF. For the CDR3, the DNA is TGTGCCAGCAGCGGGTGGGGGAGGGGGAACACTGAAGCTTTCTTT.

This chain connects TRBV29-1 to TRBJ1-2, with a possible D match to TRBD1 (6 bases). The CDR3 is 14 residues long. With 6 bases removed from V and 5 bases from J, the gap between germline ends came to 19 bases. Germline V gene lookup returns CDR1 SQVTM and CDR2 ANQGSEA. CDR3 protein: CSVELPGTLYGYTF. CDR3 nucleotide sequence: TGCAGCGTCGAGCTACCCGGGACACTATATGGCTACACCTTC.

J is TRBJ1-4 and V is TRBV2; D uncertain. Germline CDR1 is SNHLY and CDR2 is FYNNEI. The CDR3 consists of 14 residues. The V and J ends lost 5 bases and 5 bases respectively, with 12 bases between them. CDR3 nucleotides: TGTGCCAGCAGTCGGGCTAGGGAGAATGAAAAACTGTTTTTT. Translating gives CASSRARENEKLFF.

The J gene is TRBJ2-3, the V gene TRBV6-5, with no clear D. The CDR3 totals 11 residues. The germline CDR1 and CDR2 sequences are MNHEY and SVGAGI. V was pared by 5 bases and J by 2 bases, with 2 bases between. The CDR3 loop is CASSHTDTQYF. In DNA form, the CDR3 reads TGTGCCAGCAGTCACACAGATACGCAGTATTTT.

Written as DNA, the CDR3 is TGTGCCAGCACTTCGTCCGGAGTCGCGGGATCCTACGAGCAGTACTTC. The encoded protein is CASTSSGVAGSYEQYF. This chain uses TRBV28 with TRBJ2-7; TRBD2 might be the D (6 bases). CDR3 size: 16 residues. The V and J ends lost 7 bases and 1 base respectively, with 20 bases between them. The germline gives CDR1 MDHEN, CDR2 SYDVKM.

On this clone: This specimen includes other DNA sequences encoding the same CDR3. The chain carries TRBV7-2 and TRBJ1-2; perhaps TRBD1 as D (5 bases). Germline-derived CDR1 and CDR2 are SGHTA and FQGNSA. CDR3 length: 12 residues. The ends were cut back, 5 bases at V and 5 bases at J, with 9 bases in the middle. The DNA of the CDR3 is TGTGCCAGCAGCCTAGACAGTTATGGCTACACCTTC. Translating it yields CASSLDSYGYTF.

V usage is TRBV5-1 and J usage is TRBJ2-1, with D perhaps TRBD2 (5 bases). This CDR3 is 18 amino acids long. Trimming stripped 4 bases from V and 0 bases from J, with 20 bases between. The germline V gene encodes CDR1 SGHRS and CDR2 YFSETQ. This CDR3 reads CASSPNPGRRDSYNEQFF. The DNA for the CDR3 is TGCGCCAGCAGCCCCAACCCTGGTAGACGGGACTCCTACAATGAGCAGTTCTTC.

This clone was seen a single time. The chain carries TRBV29-1 and TRBJ2-6; D not resolved. Germline CDR1 SQVTM, CDR2 ANQGSEA. This CDR3 spans 14 amino acids. V was pared by 7 bases and J by 3 bases, with 13 bases between. The chain's CDR3 is CSAPSIGGANVLTF. The DNA of the CDR3 is TGCAGCGCACCTAGTATCGGTGGGGCCAACGTCCTGACTTTC.

Only a few counts were recorded for this clone. The chain carries TRBV28 and TRBJ2-7; 10 bases agree with TRBD2. Germline CDR1 is MDHEN and CDR2 is SYDVKM. The CDR3 spans 15 residues. Germline trimming cut 5 bases from V and 4 bases from J; bases unmatched to any gene: 8. For the CDR3, the DNA is TGTGCCAGCAGTCACCGTTCAGCGGGAGGGTACGAGCAGTACTTC. Translated, it gives CASSHRSAGGYEQYF.

This clone occurred once. V and J are TRBV5-4 and TRBJ2-3, with 7 bases identical to TRBD2. This CDR3 has 15 residues. The junction had 7 bases not matched to a gene; V was cut back by 4 bases and J by 2 bases. Germline CDR1 and CDR2: SGHNT and YYREEE (reference sequence). The CDR3 loop is CASSPHAGDTDTQYF. The DNA for the CDR3 is TGTGCCAGCAGCCCCCACGCGGGGGACACAGATACGCAGTATTTT.

The chain recombines TRBV7-9 with TRBJ1-5, with D maybe TRBD1 (5 bases). Germline CDR1 reads SEHNR; CDR2 reads FQNEAQ (reference sequence). Deletions cut 0 bases from V and 7 bases from J, with 13 bases between. CDR3 size: 15 residues. CDR3 DNA: TGTGCCAGCAGCTTAGCGGCGGGGGTAGAGCAGCCCCAGCATTTT. It yields the protein CASSLAAGVEQPQHF.

The V and J genes are TRBV4-3 and TRBJ2-3, with D possibly matching TRBD1 (5 bases). Trimming removed 1 base from V and 2 bases from J, with 13 bases in between. This CDR3 contains 16 residues. Looked up from germline, CDR1 is LGHNA and CDR2 is YSLEER. Here the CDR3 reads CASSQVSNRPTDTQYF. The CDR3 coding sequence is TGCGCCAGCAGCCAAGTAAGCAACAGGCCCACAGATACGCAGTATTTT.

This chain joins TRBV19 and TRBJ2-7, with D possibly matching TRBD2 (5 bases). CDR1 and CDR2 from the germline V gene are LNHDA and SQIVND (reference sequence). This CDR3 region has 16 residues. Deletions cut 8 bases from V and 2 bases from J, with 22 bases between. CDR3 in amino acids: CASPKEGTPRPYEQYF. CDR3 sequence (DNA): TGTGCCAGTCCGAAAGAGGGAACACCTCGCCCCTACGAGCAGTACTTC.

J is TRBJ2-2 and V is TRBV27, with 9 bases identical to TRBD2. Germline V gene sequence: CDR1 MNHEY, CDR2 SMNVEV (reference sequence). V lost 6 bases to trimming and J lost 0 bases; unmatched junction nucleotides: 5. The CDR3 runs to 16 residues. The CDR3 sequence is CASRPSSGTNTGELFF. For the CDR3, the DNA is TGTGCCAGCAGGCCCTCTAGCGGGACGAACACCGGGGAGCTGTTTTTT.

This chain's CDR3 is CASGVYSNQPQHF. In DNA, the CDR3 is TGTGCCAGCGGGGTTTATAGCAATCAGCCCCAGCATTTT. The chain has TRBV19 and TRBJ1-5; D is uncertain. The V end was cut by 9 bases, the J end by 0 bases, with 9 bases between. CDR3 length: 13 residues. The germline V gene has CDR1 LNHDA and CDR2 SQIVND (reference sequence). Variable domain in full (rest from reference TRBV19 and TRBJ1-5): DGGITQSPKYLFRKEGQNVTLSCEQNLNHDAMYWYRQDPGQGLRLIYYSQIVNDFQKGDIAEGYSVSREKKESFPLTVTSAQKNPTAFYLCASGVYSNQPQHFGDGTRLSIL.

The rearrangement uses TRBV28 and TRBJ1-5; 7 nucleotides match TRBD1. CDR3 size: 14 residues. With V trimmed by 4 bases and J by 2 bases, 2 bases remained unmatched. CDR1 and CDR2 (germline): MDHEN, SYDVKM. The CDR3 protein is CASSWTGGNQPQHF. The DNA for the CDR3 is TGTGCCAGCAGTTGGACAGGTGGCAATCAGCCCCAGCATTTT.

V is TRBV3-1 (or the pseudogene TRBV3-2) and J is TRBJ2-1; D gene ambiguous. From germline, CDR1 is LGHDT and CDR2 YNNKEL (reference sequence). The CDR3 consists of 15 residues. Trimming stripped 10 bases from V and 1 base from J, with 17 bases between. DNA of the CDR3: TGTGCCAACCCCCCCTCCGGGTGTTCCTACAATGAGCAGTTCTTC. Its protein is CANPPSGCSYNEQFF.

The chain combines TRBV9 with TRBJ2-6; D perhaps matches TRBD1 (5 bases). Trimming removed 5 bases from V and 0 bases from J, with 12 bases in between. CDR1 and CDR2 from the germline V gene are SGDLS and YYNGEE. The CDR3 covers 16 residues. The CDR3 loop reads CASRPQASSGANVLTF. The CDR3 DNA reads as TGTGCCAGCAGACCACAGGCAAGCTCTGGGGCCAACGTCCTGACTTTC.

Here the CDR3 reads CASSLELAGFEQYF. In nucleotides, the CDR3 is TGTGCCAGCAGCTTAGAACTAGCGGGATTCGAGCAGTACTTC. V usage is TRBV7-9 and J usage is TRBJ2-7; 10 nucleotides line up with TRBD2. Looked up from germline, CDR1 is SEHNR and CDR2 is FQNEAQ (reference sequence). The CDR3 has 14 amino acids. J gave up 6 bases and V 1 base, and 3 bases lay outside the gene matches.

The chain employs TRBV30 and TRBJ1-2; D might be TRBD1 (5 bases). Per germline, CDR1 GTSNPN and CDR2 SVGIG (reference sequence). This CDR3 contains 13 residues. Trimming shortened V by 8 bases and J by 5 bases, and 18 bases separated the two germline ends. The CDR3 nucleotides are TGTGCCCAGACGGCCGGGGGAAGATATGGCTACACCTTC. This translates into CAQTAGGRYGYTF.

The chain has TRBV5-6 and TRBJ2-7, with TRBD2 matching over 7 bases. This CDR3 spans 14 amino acids. The germline CDR1 and CDR2 sequences are SGHDT and YYEEEE. V lost 1 base to trimming and J lost 7 bases; unmatched junction nucleotides: 8. CDR3 amino acids: CASSLKGLFREQYF. The CDR3 coding sequence is TGTGCCAGCAGCTTGAAGGGACTATTCAGGGAGCAGTACTTC.

The rearrangement uses TRBV28 and TRBJ1-2; D gene uncertain. The CDR3 totals 12 residues. Trimming took 4 bases from V and 8 from J, leaving 11 bases between them. In germline, CDR1 is MDHEN, CDR2 SYDVKM. The DNA of the CDR3 is TGTGCCAGCAGTTCTGGGGAGATGGGCTACACCTTC. Translation: CASSSGEMGYTF.

This chain links TRBV4-2 with TRBJ1-2, with D hard to call. Trimming took 0 bases from V and 8 from J, leaving 16 bases between them. CDR1 LGHNA and CDR2 YNFKEQ come from the germline V gene. The CDR3 loop spans 15 amino acids. CDR3: CASSQDEAAAGGYTF. The CDR3 DNA follows: TGTGCCAGCAGCCAAGATGAGGCCGCCGCGGGCGGCTACACCTTC.